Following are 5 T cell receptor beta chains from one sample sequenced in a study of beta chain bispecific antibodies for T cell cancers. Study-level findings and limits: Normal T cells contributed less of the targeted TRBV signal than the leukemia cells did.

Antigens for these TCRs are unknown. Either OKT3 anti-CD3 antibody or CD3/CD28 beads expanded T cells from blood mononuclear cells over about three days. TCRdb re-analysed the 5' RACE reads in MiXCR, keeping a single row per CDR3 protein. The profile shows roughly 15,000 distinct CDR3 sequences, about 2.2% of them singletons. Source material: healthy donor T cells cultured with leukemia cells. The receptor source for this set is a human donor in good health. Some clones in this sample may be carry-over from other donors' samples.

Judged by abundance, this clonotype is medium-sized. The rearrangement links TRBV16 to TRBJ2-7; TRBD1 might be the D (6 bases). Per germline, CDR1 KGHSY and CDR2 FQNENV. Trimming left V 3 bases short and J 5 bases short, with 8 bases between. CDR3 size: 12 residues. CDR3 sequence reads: CASSHRQDEQYF. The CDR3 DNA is TGTGCCAGCAGCCATCGACAGGACGAGCAGTACTTC.

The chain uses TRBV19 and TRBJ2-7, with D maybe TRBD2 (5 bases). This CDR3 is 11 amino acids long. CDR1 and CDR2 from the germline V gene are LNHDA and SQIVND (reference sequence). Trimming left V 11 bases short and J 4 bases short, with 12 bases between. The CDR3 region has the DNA TGTGCCTGCGGGCAGCTTTACGAGCAGTACTTC. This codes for CACGQLYEQYF.

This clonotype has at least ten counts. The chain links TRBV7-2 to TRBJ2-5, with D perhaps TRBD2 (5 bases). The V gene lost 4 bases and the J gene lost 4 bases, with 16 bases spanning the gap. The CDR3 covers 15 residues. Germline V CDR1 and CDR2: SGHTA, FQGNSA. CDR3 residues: CASSSGLGPLETQYF. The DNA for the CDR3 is TGTGCCAGCAGCTCCGGACTCGGGCCTTTAGAGACCCAGTACTTC.

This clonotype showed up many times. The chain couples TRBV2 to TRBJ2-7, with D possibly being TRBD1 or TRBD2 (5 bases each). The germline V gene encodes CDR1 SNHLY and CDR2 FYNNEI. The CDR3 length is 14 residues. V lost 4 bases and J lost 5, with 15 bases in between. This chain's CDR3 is CASSGRGAQDEQYF. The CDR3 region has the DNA TGTGCCAGCAGTGGCCGGGGAGCACAGGACGAGCAGTACTTC.

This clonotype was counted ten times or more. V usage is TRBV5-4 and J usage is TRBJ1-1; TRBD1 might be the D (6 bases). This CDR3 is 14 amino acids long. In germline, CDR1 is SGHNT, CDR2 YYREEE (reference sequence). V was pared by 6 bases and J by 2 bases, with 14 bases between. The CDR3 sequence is CASTNEGENTEAFF. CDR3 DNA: TGTGCCAGCACCAACGAGGGGGAAAACACTGAAGCTTTCTTT.